This T cell receptor (beta chain) was sequenced in a study of blood T cell repertoires in COVID-19. This table comes from immunoSEQ multiplex PCR, and its TCRdb copy is limited to in-frame clones, with some not included. The sample lists about 110,000 clones, 70% to 80% occurring once. Trimming took 8 bases from V and 1 from J, leaving 9 bases between them. The V gene's germline CDR1 is MNHEY and CDR2 SVGAGI. The CDR3 contains 13 residues. The clonotype comes from a human donor with acute or convalescent COVID-19. The donor label of this sample is uncertain. The sequenced sample consisted of peripheral blood. V usage is TRBV6-5 and J usage is TRBJ1-3, with D tentatively TRBD1 (5 bases). CDR3 sequence: CASQGVSGNTIYF. The DNA for the CDR3 is TGTGCCAGCCAAGGGGTTTCTGGAAACACCATATATTTT.